The 15 T cell receptor beta chains listed next were all sequenced from one sample in a study of blood T cell repertoires in COVID-19. Sequenced by immunoSEQ multiplex PCR; TCRdb stores in-frame clones only, minus some. The sample carries 150,000 to 200,000 clones, around 82% recorded once. Sequencing was performed on PBMCs or T cells enriched from blood (not recorded which). All receptors derive from a woman aged 55 to 70 with acute COVID-19.

The V gene is TRBV6-5, the J gene TRBJ2-5, with no clear D. This CDR3 is 13 amino acids long. The germline gives CDR1 MNHEY, CDR2 SVGAGI. The V gene lost 2 bases and the J gene lost 5 bases, with 9 bases spanning the gap. The CDR3 DNA follows: TGTGCCAGCAGTTACGATGTTCGGGAGACCCAGTACTTC. As protein: CASSYDVRETQYF.

At least ten counts were recorded for this clone. V gene TRBV4-1 combines with J gene TRBJ2-1; D ambiguous. Trimming removed 2 bases at V and 10 bases at J, with 9 bases between. The CDR3 runs 12 residues. Germline CDR1 and CDR2: MGHRA and YSYEKL. As DNA, the CDR3 is TGCGCCAGCAGCCAACGGGTGGAAGAGCAGTTCTTC. Encoded protein: CASSQRVEEQFF.

V gene TRBV5-8 combines with J gene TRBJ2-1; the D gene is possibly TRBD1 (5 bases). Germline V gene sequence: CDR1 SGHTS, CDR2 YDEGEE. The CDR3 contains 13 residues. The V and J ends lost 0 bases and 7 bases respectively, with 8 bases between them. This CDR3 reads CASSLDRRNEQFF. The CDR3 coding sequence is TGTGCCAGCAGCTTGGACAGGCGGAATGAGCAGTTCTTC.

The chain recombines TRBV24-1 with TRBJ1-2, with D perhaps TRBD1 (5 bases). The germline CDR1 and CDR2 sequences are KGHDR and SFDVKD. The V gene lost 4 bases and the J gene lost 4 bases, with 21 bases spanning the gap. The CDR3 length is 17 residues. CDR3 residues: CATSDTLGGAPSYGYTF. Written as DNA, the CDR3 is TGTGCCACCAGTGACACCTTAGGAGGGGCGCCTAGCTATGGCTACACCTTC.

The chain combines TRBV24-1 with TRBJ2-1; D is possibly TRBD2 (6 bases). The CDR3 covers 15 residues. The germline gives CDR1 KGHDR, CDR2 SFDVKD. The germline V and J ends were trimmed by 9 bases and 0 bases, with 14 bases remaining between them. The CDR3: CATEGRGSSYNEQFF. DNA for the CDR3: TGTGCCACCGAGGGACGGGGGAGCTCCTACAATGAGCAGTTCTTC.

The V call is TRBV19, the J call TRBJ2-2; D unresolved. The CDR3 consists of 14 residues. Germline V gene lookup returns CDR1 LNHDA and CDR2 SQIVND (reference sequence). Trimming stripped 2 bases from V and 6 bases from J, with 10 bases between. The CDR3 DNA follows: TGTGCCAGTAGTATAACCCCACAACCCGGGGAGCTGTTTTTT. Translated, it gives CASSITPQPGELFF.

The chain links TRBV4-1 to TRBJ1-6; tentative D call: TRBD1 (5 bases). Germline lookup yields CDR1 MGHRA and CDR2 YSYEKL. With 4 bases removed from V and 4 bases from J, the gap between germline ends came to 14 bases. CDR3 length equals 16 residues. The DNA for the CDR3 is TGCGCCAGCAGCCGAAAGGACAACAGATATAATTCACCCCTCCACTTT. Its translation is CASSRKDNRYNSPLHF.

This chain's CDR3 is CASGLVLGAAGQLFYGYTF. DNA of the CDR3: TGTGCTAGTGGTTTGGTACTGGGAGCGGCCGGACAGCTATTCTATGGCTACACCTTC. This chain joins TRBV12-5 and TRBJ1-2; possible D gene TRBD1, 6 bases. The CDR3 totals 19 residues. The ends were cut back, 0 bases at V and 4 bases at J, with 24 bases in the middle. Germline CDR1 reads LGHNT; CDR2 reads FRNRAP.

The rearrangement uses TRBV7-7 and TRBJ2-1; TRBD2 agrees at 8 bases. Germline V gene lookup returns CDR1 SSHAT and CDR2 FNYEAQ (reference sequence). With V trimmed by 1 base and J by 9 bases, 8 bases remained unmatched. The CDR3 extends over 15 amino acids. In DNA, the CDR3 is TGTGCCAGCAGCTTAGGTTCCGGGAGGGCTGGTGAGCAGTTCTTC. Protein product: CASSLGSGRAGEQFF.

The chain employs TRBV14 and TRBJ2-1; weak D call: TRBD2 (6 bases). The CDR3 runs to 14 residues. Trimming pared 4 bases from V and 8 bases from J, leaving 15 bases between. Per germline, CDR1 SGHDN and CDR2 FVKESK. In nucleotides, the CDR3 is TGTGCCAGCAGCCGGGGGGACCCCGTGGATGAGCAGTTCTTC. Residues: CASSRGDPVDEQFF.

The chain joins TRBV6-2 or TRBV6-3 to TRBJ2-7, with D tentatively TRBD1 (5 bases). Germline-derived CDR1 and CDR2 are MNHEY and SVGEGT. The CDR3 spans 12 residues. The V and J ends lost 5 bases and 2 bases respectively, with 7 bases between them. This chain's CDR3 is CASSDSAYEQYV. Written as DNA, the CDR3 is TGTGCCAGCAGTGACAGTGCCTACGAGCAGTACGTC.

The V call is TRBV3-1 (or the pseudogene TRBV3-2), the J call TRBJ1-1, with D perhaps matching TRBD1 (5 bases). The CDR3 consists of 14 residues. The germline CDR1 and CDR2 sequences are LGHDT and YNNKEL (reference sequence). Trimming cost V 0 bases and J 11 bases, with 16 bases left between them. The CDR3 coding sequence is TGTGCCAGCAGCCAAGATAGTTCTTGGGGCCCCGCTTTCTTT. Its translation is CASSQDSSWGPAFF.

V gene TRBV6-2 or TRBV6-3 combines with J gene TRBJ1-1; the match to TRBD1 covers 11 bases. This CDR3 is 17 amino acids long. The V gene end was trimmed by 5 bases and the J gene end by 1 base; junction bases not matched to a gene: 9. Germline CDR1 MNHEY, CDR2 SVGEGT. This chain's CDR3 is CASSNKDRGRRNTEAFF. Written as DNA, the CDR3 is TGTGCCAGCAGTAACAAGGACAGGGGGCGACGGAACACTGAAGCTTTCTTT.

The CDR3 here is CASSFSRASNQPQHF. As DNA, the CDR3 is TGTGCCAGCAGCTTCTCCAGGGCTAGCAATCAGCCCCAGCATTTT. This chain links TRBV7-2 with TRBJ1-5, with D possibly TRBD1 on 5 matching bases. Trimming left V 3 bases short and J 0 bases short, with 9 bases between. The CDR3 runs to 15 residues. Germline V gene lookup returns CDR1 SGHTA and CDR2 FQGNSA.

In this sample, this clone turned up a few times. A read error may produce the germline difference seen at one junction end. The chain employs TRBV19 and TRBJ1-2, with a possible D match to TRBD1 (5 bases). The CDR3 covers 16 residues. Per germline, CDR1 LNHDA and CDR2 SQIVND (reference sequence). CDR3 coding DNA: TGTGCCAGTAGTATGGGGGGGGGATTCGGTAACGATGGCTACACCTTC. Its protein product is CASSMGGGFGNDGYTF.